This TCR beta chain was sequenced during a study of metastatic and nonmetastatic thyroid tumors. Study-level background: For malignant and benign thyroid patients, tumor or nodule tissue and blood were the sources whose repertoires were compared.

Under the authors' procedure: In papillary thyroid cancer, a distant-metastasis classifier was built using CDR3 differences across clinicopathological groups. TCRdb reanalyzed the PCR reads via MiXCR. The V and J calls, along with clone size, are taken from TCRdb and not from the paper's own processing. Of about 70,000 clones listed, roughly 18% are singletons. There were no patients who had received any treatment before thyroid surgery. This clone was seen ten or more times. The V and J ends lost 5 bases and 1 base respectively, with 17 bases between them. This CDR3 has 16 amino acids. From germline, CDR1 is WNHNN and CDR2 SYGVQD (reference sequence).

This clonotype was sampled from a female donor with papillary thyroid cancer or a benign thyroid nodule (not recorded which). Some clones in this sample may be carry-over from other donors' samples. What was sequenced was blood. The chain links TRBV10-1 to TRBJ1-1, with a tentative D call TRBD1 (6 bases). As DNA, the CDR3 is TGCGCCAGCAGTCGGACAGAAGAAAATGGGAACACTGAAGCTTTCTTT. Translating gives CASSRTEENGNTEAFF.